The 13 T cell receptor beta chains below come from one sample, sequenced in a study of T cell repertoires in cytomegalovirus infection. MiXCR, run by TCRdb on the reads, gives a single entry per CDR3 protein. The table lists roughly 640,000 distinct CDR3 sequences, 24% of them singletons, with 6.5% to 10% in the top ten. The source material was CD8+ T cells from PBMCs. The receptors were sampled from a human donor in good health (CMV status not recorded). Some clones in this sample may be carry-over from other donors' samples.

This clonotype was observed many times. The V gene is TRBV7-9, the J gene TRBJ1-4; D is undetermined. V lost 5 bases and J lost 7, with 17 bases in between. Germline V gives CDR1 SEHNR, CDR2 FQNEAQ (reference sequence). The CDR3 is 15 amino acids. The CDR3 region is CASSVSAAGGEKLFF. In DNA form, the CDR3 reads TGTGCCAGCAGCGTCTCAGCCGCCGGCGGTGAAAAACTGTTTTTT.

A remark on this clonotype: This may arise from a read error, as a much more abundant clone is one base away. The chain links TRBV28 to TRBJ1-5; D gene unclear. The CDR3 sequence is 14 residues long. Germline loops: CDR1 MDHEN, CDR2 SYDVKM. CDR3 residues: CVSSLRYSNQPQHF. Here the CDR3 DNA reads TGTGTCAGCAGCCTCAGGTATAGCAATCAGCCCCAGCATTTT. Complete variable domain (other parts from reference TRBV28 and TRBJ1-5): DVKVTQSSRYLVKRTGEKVFLECVQDMDHENMFWYRQDPGLGLRLIYFSYDVKMKEKGDIPEGYSVSREKKERFSLILESASTNQTSMYLCVSSLRYSNQPQHFGDGTRLSIL.

This clonotype was detected a few times. The rearrangement joins TRBV12-5 to TRBJ1-2; the D is unclear. V gave up 3 bases and J gave up 5 bases, with 16 bases separating them. Per germline, CDR1 LGHNT and CDR2 FRNRAP. The CDR3 totals 15 residues. The CDR3 reads CASGLASWGGYGYTF. The CDR3 DNA sequence: TGTGCTAGTGGTTTAGCATCCTGGGGTGGATATGGCTACACCTTC.

The chain combines TRBV6-2 or TRBV6-3 with TRBJ2-7; maybe TRBD2 (6 bases). CDR1 MNHEY and CDR2 SVGEGT come from the germline V gene. The V gene lost 10 bases and the J gene lost 4 bases, with 11 bases spanning the gap. The CDR3 has 11 residues. The CDR3 nucleotides are TGTGCCACGGGACTCGGATACGAGCAGTACGTC. Translation gives CATGLGYEQYV.

At least ten counts were recorded for this clonotype. The chain has TRBV24-1 and TRBJ1-2, with D unclear. The V gene's germline CDR1 is KGHDR and CDR2 SFDVKD. V lost 3 bases, J lost 3 bases, and 7 bases lay in between. The CDR3 totals 13 residues. The CDR3 reads CATSDGLHYGYTF. In DNA, the CDR3 is TGTGCCACCAGTGATGGACTCCACTATGGCTACACCTTC.

This clonotype was picked up many times. The J gene is TRBJ1-2, the V gene TRBV11-2; TRBD1 is a possible D gene (5 bases). The germline V gene has CDR1 SGHAT and CDR2 FQNNGV. The CDR3 contains 12 residues. The V end lost 6 bases, the J end lost 8 bases, and 13 bases lay between the germline ends. The CDR3 reads CASRTERGGYTF. CDR3 DNA: TGTGCCAGCAGGACAGAGCGGGGGGGCTACACCTTC.

In this sample, this clonotype turned up a few times. This chain joins TRBV6-1 and TRBJ1-1; D gene uncertain. CDR1 is MNHNS, CDR2 SASEGT, per germline. This CDR3 is 12 amino acids long. Trimming pared 6 bases from V and 3 bases from J, leaving 8 bases between. The CDR3: CASRSGYTEAFF. CDR3 in DNA: TGTGCCAGCAGAAGCGGCTACACTGAAGCTTTCTTT.

Ten or more counts support this clonotype. The chain is built from TRBV28 and TRBJ1-6; no clear D gene. This CDR3 spans 15 amino acids. Deletions cut 4 bases from V and 0 bases from J, with 7 bases between. Germline CDR1 and CDR2: MDHEN and SYDVKM. The CDR3 protein is CASSSPASYNSPLHF. CDR3 DNA sequence: TGTGCCAGCAGTTCCCCCGCCTCCTATAATTCACCCCTCCACTTT.

V is TRBV28 and J is TRBJ2-1, with a weak D call TRBD1 (6 bases). CDR1 is MDHEN and CDR2 is SYDVKM in the germline V gene. V lost 3 bases and J 8 bases, leaving 14 bases between the germline ends. The CDR3 length is 14 residues. The CDR3: CASSFNRVADEQFF. The CDR3 region has the DNA TGTGCCAGCAGTTTCAACAGGGTCGCCGATGAGCAGTTCTTC.

CDR3 bases: TGTGCCAGCAGTTTCGGGACAGCCCCTAATGAGCAGTTCTTC. It yields the protein CASSFGTAPNEQFF. This chain joins TRBV6-5 and TRBJ2-1, with 7 positions matching TRBD1. From germline, CDR1 is MNHEY and CDR2 SVGAGI. The J segment lost 7 bases and the V segment lost 4 bases, leaving 7 bases of the junction unmatched. The CDR3 has 14 amino acids.

This clonotype was observed a handful of times. V and J are TRBV6-2 or TRBV6-3 and TRBJ2-2; D may be TRBD2 (7 bases). This CDR3 comprises 14 residues. The V and J ends lost 5 bases and 6 bases respectively, with 13 bases between them. Germline V CDR1 and CDR2: MNHEY, SVGEGT. The CDR3 here is CASSRGARAGELFF. The DNA of the CDR3 is TGTGCCAGCAGTCGGGGGGCGCGTGCCGGGGAGCTGTTTTTT.

The rearrangement uses TRBV29-1 and TRBJ2-6; D may be TRBD2 (6 bases). The CDR3 has 16 amino acids. CDR1 and CDR2 (germline): SQVTM, ANQGSEA. Trimming cost V 7 bases and J 0 bases, with 16 bases left between them. Written as DNA, the CDR3 is TGCAGCGCCGAAGGGAAGGGACTCTCTGGGGCCAACGTCCTGACTTTC. Translating gives CSAEGKGLSGANVLTF.

This clonotype has a count of ten or more. This sequence joins TRBV11-3 and TRBJ1-1, with unresolved D. The CDR3 has 13 residues. Germline V gene sequence: CDR1 SGHNT, CDR2 YENEEA. The V gene lost 2 bases and the J gene lost 4 bases, with 8 bases spanning the gap. The chain's CDR3 is CASSLRPVTEAFF. The DNA of the CDR3 is TGTGCCAGCAGCTTAAGACCGGTCACTGAAGCTTTCTTT.